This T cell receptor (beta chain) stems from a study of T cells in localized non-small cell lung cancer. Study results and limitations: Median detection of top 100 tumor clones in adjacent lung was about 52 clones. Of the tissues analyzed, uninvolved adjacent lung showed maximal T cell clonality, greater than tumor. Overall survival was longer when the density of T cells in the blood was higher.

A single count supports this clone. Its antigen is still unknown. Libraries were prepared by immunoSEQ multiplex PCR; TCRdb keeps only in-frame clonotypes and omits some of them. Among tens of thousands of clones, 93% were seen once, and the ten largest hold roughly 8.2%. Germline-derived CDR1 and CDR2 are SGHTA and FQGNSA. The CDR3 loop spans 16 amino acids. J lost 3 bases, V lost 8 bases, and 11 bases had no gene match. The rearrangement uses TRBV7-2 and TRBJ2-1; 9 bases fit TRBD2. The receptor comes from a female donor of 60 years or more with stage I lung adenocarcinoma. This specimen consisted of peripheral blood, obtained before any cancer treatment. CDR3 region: CASLLSRAGGYNEQFF. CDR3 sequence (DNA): TGTGCCAGCCTATTATCGCGAGCGGGGGGCTACAATGAGCAGTTCTTC.